Detailed here is one TCR beta chain. What it binds is not known. The sample is drawn from a study of cytomegalovirus exposure and HLA in healthy donors. Findings and caveats of the study: In a later analysis, TCR association rates varied by HLA locus: DRB1 most, HLA-C fewest.

The CDR3 runs to 13 residues. The V and J ends lost 2 bases and 7 bases, in that order; junction bases with no gene match: 2. Germline values: CDR1 MDHEN, CDR2 SYDVKM. The PCR used 60 Vbeta and 13 Jbeta primers. The data were produced by immunoSEQ multiplex PCR, yet TCRdb's version contains in-frame clones alone and is incomplete. The data contain 100,000 to 150,000 clones, roughly 80% of them seen just once; the ten biggest clones take up more than 3.5%. The chain employs TRBV28 and TRBJ2-1; 7 positions agree with TRBD1. The source is a woman aged 40 to 50 in good health and CMV-seropositive. The sequenced sample consisted of PBMCs. The CDR3, as DNA: TGTGCCAGCAGTTTAGAGGGGGCGAATGAGCAGTTCTTC. Its translation is CASSLEGANEQFF.